This T cell receptor (beta chain) was identified during a study of response to subunit inactivated influenza vaccine. Study conclusions and caveats: Each seasonal influenza vaccination recruits few new T cells, the authors suggested.

V was cut by 8 bases and J by 4 bases, with 12 bases left in between. CDR1 SQVTM and CDR2 ANQGSEA come from the germline V gene. The CDR3 runs to 12 residues. This clonotype occurred a few times. Its antigen is not known. TCRdb re-called the RT-PCR reads through MiXCR, storing one row per CDR3 protein. The sample has under 950,000 distinct CDR3 sequences, about 20% seen once; the top ten hold roughly 10%. The rearrangement links TRBV29-1 to TRBJ2-1, with D perhaps TRBD1 (6 bases). This sample comprised PBMCs from blood, obtained about 5 days after vaccination. The receptor comes from a man aged 50 to 59 who received an inactivated influenza vaccine. As DNA, the CDR3 is TGCAGCTGGCGTGGACAGTACAATGAGCAGTTCTTC. Translation gives CSWRGQYNEQFF.